This TCR beta chain was observed in a study of cytomegalovirus exposure and HLA in healthy donors. This clone has a handful of counts. PCR amplification relied on 60 Vbeta primers (plus 13 Jbeta primers). Generated by immunoSEQ multiplex PCR, the TCRdb table keeps only in-frame clones and is missing some. The sample lists around 59,000 clones, about four fifths occurring once. The V and J ends lost 5 bases and 9 bases, in that order; junction bases with no gene match: 4. Looked up from germline, CDR1 is LNHDA and CDR2 is SQIVND (reference sequence). CDR3 length equals 14 residues. The TCR was taken from a woman in her forties in good health and CMV-seronegative. The sequenced material came from PBMCs. The chain uses TRBV19 and TRBJ2-1; 13 positions agree with TRBD2. DNA of the CDR3: TGTGCCAGTAGTCCAGGACTAGCGGGAGCTGAGCAGTTCTTC. Translating it yields CASSPGLAGAEQFF.